This T cell receptor (beta chain) was found in a study of blood T cells in healthy people across ages. In its sample, this clonotype was seen many times. Through a sample-barcoded 5' primer and a J-beta primer mix, a second PCR was run for about 6 to 12 cycles. TCRdb itself ran the 5' RACE reads through MiXCR, one entry per CDR3 protein. The sample lists some 760,000 distinct CDR3 sequences; around a quarter were seen once. The CDR3 loop spans 13 amino acids. Germline loops: CDR1 SGHNT, CDR2 YENEEA. Trimming removed 0 bases at V and 4 bases at J, with 6 bases between. In addition, the sample was reused for a study of T cells of mothers and their children.

The rearrangement uses TRBV11-3 and TRBJ2-5; D is unclear. The sequence was obtained from a boy younger than 18 in good health. The sample taken for sequencing was blood. CDR3 loop: CASSLDSRETQYF. CDR3 coding DNA: TGTGCCAGCAGCTTAGATAGCAGAGAGACCCAGTACTTC. Variable domain in full (rest from reference TRBV11-3 and TRBJ2-5): EAGVVQSPRYKIIEKKQPVAFWCNPISGHNTLYWYLQNLGQGPELLIRYENEEAVDDSQLPKDRFSAERLKGVDSTLKIQPAELGDSAVYLCASSLDSRETQYFGPGTRLLVL.